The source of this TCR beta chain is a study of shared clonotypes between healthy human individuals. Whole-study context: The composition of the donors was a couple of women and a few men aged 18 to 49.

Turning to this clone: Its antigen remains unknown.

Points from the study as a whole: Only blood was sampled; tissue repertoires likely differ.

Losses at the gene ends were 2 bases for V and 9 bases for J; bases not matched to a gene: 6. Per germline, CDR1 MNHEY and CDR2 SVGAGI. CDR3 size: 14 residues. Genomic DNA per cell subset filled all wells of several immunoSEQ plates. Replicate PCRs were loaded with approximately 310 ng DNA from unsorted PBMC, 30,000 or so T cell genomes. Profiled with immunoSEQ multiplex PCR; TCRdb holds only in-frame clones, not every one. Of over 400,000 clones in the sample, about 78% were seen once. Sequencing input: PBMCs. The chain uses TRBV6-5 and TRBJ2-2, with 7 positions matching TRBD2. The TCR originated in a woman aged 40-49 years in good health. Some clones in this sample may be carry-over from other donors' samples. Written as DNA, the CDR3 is TGTGCCAGCAGTTACGGTACTAGCGCTCGGGAGCTGTTTTTT. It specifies CASSYGTSARELFF.